Reported below is one TCR beta chain. The CDR3 extends over 15 amino acids. Germline values: CDR1 GTSNPN, CDR2 SVGIG (reference sequence). This sample is drawn from a study of shared clonotypes between healthy human individuals. Turning to the study itself: Plates per donor: three CD4 naive, three CD4 memory, two CD8 naive, one CD8 memory.

The table came from immunoSEQ multiplex PCR; TCRdb's copy has only in-frame clones and leaves some out. The sample contains 2 million or so clones, 85% to 95% of which appear only once. Division of CD4+ cells produced a CD45RA+ naive subset and a CD45RA-negative memory subset. Sequences were obtained from naive CD4+ T cells sorted from blood. Subset of the sample: CD45RA+ positively selected. The chain carries TRBV30 and TRBJ2-5; 10 nucleotides align to TRBD1. TRBJ2-7 matches the DNA end more closely, so the J call is doubtful. The sequence was obtained from a man between 18 and 35 years old in good health. CDR3 loop: CAWRGQGTLSYEQYF. Written as DNA, the CDR3 is TGTGCCTGGAGGGGACAGGGGACCCTCTCCTACGAGCAGTACTTC.